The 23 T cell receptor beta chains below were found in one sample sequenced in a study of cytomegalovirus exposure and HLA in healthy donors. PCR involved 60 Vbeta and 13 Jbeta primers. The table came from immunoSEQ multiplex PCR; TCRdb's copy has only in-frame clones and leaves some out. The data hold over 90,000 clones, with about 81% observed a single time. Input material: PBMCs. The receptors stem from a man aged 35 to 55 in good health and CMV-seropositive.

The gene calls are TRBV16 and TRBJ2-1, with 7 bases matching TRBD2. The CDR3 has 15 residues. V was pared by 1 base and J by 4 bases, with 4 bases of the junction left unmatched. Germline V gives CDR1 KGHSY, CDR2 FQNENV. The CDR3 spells CASSQLAGEYNEQFF. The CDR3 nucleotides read TGTGCCAGCAGCCAATTGGCGGGAGAGTACAATGAGCAGTTCTTC.

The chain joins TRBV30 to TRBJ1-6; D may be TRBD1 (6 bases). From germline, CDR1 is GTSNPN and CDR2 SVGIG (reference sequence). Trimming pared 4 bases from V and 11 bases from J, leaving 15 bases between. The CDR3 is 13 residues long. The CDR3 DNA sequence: TGTGCCTGGACCGAACCAGGGGCGACACCCCTCCACTTT. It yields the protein CAWTEPGATPLHF.

DNA of the CDR3: TGTGCCAGCAGCTTAGAAGCGGGGGGGCCCTACGAGCAGTACTTC. Translation: CASSLEAGGPYEQYF. V and J are TRBV7-6 and TRBJ2-7; 10 nucleotides agree with TRBD2. V lost 1 base, J lost 2 bases, and 2 bases stayed unmatched. The CDR3 length is 15 residues. Germline V CDR1 and CDR2: SGHVS, FNYEAQ.

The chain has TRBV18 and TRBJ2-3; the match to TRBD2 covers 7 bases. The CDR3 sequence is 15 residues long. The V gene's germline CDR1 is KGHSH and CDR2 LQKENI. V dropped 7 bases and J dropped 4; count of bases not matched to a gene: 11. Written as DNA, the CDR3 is TGTGCCAGCTGCTCGACTAGCTCGATTTCAGATACGCAGTATTTT. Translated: CASCSTSSISDTQYF.

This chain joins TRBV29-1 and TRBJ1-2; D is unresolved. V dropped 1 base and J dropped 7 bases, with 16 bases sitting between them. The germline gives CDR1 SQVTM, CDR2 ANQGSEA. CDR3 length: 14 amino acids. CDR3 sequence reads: CSVEGFGGLSGYTF. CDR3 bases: TGCAGCGTTGAAGGGTTTGGCGGGCTTAGTGGCTACACCTTC.

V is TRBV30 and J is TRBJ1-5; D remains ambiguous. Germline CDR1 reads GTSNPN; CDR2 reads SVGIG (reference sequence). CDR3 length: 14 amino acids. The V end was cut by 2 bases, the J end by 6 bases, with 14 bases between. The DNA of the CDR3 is TGTGCCTGGAGTCGAGAAACCCGTGCTCAGCCCCAGCATTTT. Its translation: CAWSRETRAQPQHF.

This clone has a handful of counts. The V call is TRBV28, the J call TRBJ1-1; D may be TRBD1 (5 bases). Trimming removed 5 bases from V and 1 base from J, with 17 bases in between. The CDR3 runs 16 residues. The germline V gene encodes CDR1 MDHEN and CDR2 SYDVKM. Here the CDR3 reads CASSLDRGRGNTEAFF. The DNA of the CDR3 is TGTGCCAGCAGTCTCGACAGAGGCCGAGGGAACACTGAAGCTTTCTTT. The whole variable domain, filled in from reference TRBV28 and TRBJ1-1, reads DVKVTQSSRYLVKRTGEKVFLECVQDMDHENMFWYRQDPGLGLRLIYFSYDVKMKEKGDIPEGYSVSREKKERFSLILESASTNQTSMYLCASSLDRGRGNTEAFFGQGTRLTVV.

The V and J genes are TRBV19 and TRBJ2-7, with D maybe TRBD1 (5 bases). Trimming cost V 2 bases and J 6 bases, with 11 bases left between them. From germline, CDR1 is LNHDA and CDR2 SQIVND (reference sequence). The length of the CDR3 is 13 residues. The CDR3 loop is CASSIQGWSEQYF. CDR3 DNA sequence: TGTGCCAGTAGTATACAGGGCTGGAGCGAGCAGTACTTC.

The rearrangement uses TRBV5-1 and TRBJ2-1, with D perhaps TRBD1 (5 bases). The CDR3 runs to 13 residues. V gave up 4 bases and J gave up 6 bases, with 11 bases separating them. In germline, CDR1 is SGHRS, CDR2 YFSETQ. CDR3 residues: CASSVGHSNEQFF. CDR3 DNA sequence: TGCGCCAGCAGCGTCGGACACAGCAATGAGCAGTTCTTC.

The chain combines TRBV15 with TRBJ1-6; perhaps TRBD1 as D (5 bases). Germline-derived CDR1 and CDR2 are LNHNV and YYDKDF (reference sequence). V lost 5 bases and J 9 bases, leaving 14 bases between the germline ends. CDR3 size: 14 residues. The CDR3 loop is CATSLGADASPLHF. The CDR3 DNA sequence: TGTGCCACCAGCCTTGGGGCGGACGCTTCACCCCTCCACTTT.

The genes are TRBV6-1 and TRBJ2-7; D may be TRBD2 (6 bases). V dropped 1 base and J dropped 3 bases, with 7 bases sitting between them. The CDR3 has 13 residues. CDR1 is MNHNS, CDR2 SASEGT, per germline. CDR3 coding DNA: TGTGCCAGCAGTGAAGTGGGGGGCTACGAGCAGTACTTC. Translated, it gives CASSEVGGYEQYF.

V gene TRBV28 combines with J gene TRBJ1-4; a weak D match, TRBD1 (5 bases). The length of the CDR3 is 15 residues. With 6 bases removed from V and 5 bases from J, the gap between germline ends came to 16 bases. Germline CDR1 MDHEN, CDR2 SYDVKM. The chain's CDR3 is CASSPPDSTNEKLFF. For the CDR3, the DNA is TGTGCCAGCAGCCCCCCAGACAGTACGAATGAAAAACTGTTTTTT.

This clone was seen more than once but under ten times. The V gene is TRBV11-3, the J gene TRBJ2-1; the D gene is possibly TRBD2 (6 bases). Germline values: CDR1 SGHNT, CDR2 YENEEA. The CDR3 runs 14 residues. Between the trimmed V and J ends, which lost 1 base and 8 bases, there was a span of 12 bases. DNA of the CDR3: TGTGCCAGCAGCTTAGCGGGAGATTCATATGAGCAGTTCTTC. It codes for CASSLAGDSYEQFF.

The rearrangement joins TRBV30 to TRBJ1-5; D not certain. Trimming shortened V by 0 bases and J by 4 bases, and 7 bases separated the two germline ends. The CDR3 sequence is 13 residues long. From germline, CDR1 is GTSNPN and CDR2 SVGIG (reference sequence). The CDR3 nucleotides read TGTGCCTGGAGTGTCAGAAATAATCAGCCCCAGCATTTT. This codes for CAWSVRNNQPQHF.

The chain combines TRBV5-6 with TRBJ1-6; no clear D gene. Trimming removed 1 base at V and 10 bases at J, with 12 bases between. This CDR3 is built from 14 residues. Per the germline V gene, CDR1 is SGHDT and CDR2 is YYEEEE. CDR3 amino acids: CASSLPDRASPLHF. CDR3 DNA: TGTGCCAGCAGCTTGCCCGACCGAGCGTCACCCCTCCACTTT. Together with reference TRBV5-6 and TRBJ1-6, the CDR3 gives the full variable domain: DAGVTQSPTHLIKTRGQQVTLRCSPKSGHDTVSWYQQALGQGPQFIFQYYEEEERQRGNFPDRFSGHQFPNYSSELNVNALLLGDSALYLCASSLPDRASPLHFGNGTRLTVT.

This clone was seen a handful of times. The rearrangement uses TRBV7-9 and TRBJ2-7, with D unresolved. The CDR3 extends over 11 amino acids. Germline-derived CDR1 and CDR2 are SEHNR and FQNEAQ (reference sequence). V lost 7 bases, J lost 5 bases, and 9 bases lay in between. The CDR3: CASTFADEQYF. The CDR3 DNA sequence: TGTGCCAGCACCTTTGCGGACGAGCAGTACTTC. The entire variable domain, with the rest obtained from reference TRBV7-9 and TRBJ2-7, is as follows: DTGVSQNPRHKITKRGQNVTFRCDPISEHNRLYWYRQTLGQGPEFLTYFQNEAQLEKSRLLSDRFSAERPKGSFSTLEIQRTEQGDSAMYLCASTFADEQYFGPGTRLTVT.

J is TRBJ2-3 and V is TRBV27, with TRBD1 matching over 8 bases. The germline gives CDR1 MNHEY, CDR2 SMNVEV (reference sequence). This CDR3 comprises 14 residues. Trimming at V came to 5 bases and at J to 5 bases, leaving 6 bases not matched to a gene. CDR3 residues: CASSTRTGLDTQYF. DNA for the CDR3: TGTGCCAGCAGTACGCGGACAGGGCTAGATACGCAGTATTTT.

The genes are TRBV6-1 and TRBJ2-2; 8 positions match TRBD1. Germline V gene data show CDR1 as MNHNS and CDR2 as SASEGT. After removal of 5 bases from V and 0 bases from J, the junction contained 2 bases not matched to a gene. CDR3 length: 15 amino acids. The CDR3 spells CASSLDRANTGELFF. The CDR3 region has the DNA TGTGCCAGCAGTCTGGACAGGGCGAACACCGGGGAGCTGTTTTTT.

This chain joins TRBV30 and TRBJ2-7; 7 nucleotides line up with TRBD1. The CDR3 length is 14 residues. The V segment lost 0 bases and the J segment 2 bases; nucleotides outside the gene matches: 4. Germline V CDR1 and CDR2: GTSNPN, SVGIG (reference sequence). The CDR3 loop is CAWSVEGGTYEQYF. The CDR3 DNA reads TGTGCCTGGAGTGTAGAAGGGGGCACCTACGAGCAGTACTTC.

The CDR3 reads CASSGWTGGYGETQYF. CDR3 DNA sequence: TGTGCCAGCAGTGGCTGGACAGGGGGCTATGGGGAGACCCAGTACTTC. J is TRBJ2-5 and V is TRBV7-9; 11 positions match TRBD1. V lost 6 bases, J lost 5 bases, and 11 bases stayed unmatched. Germline CDR1 and CDR2: SEHNR and FQNEAQ (reference sequence). The CDR3 spans 16 residues.

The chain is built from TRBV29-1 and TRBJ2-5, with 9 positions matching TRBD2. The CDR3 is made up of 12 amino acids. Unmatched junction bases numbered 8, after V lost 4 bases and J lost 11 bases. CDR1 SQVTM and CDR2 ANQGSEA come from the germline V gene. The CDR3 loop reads CSVGREGREQYF. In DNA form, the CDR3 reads TGCAGCGTTGGGCGGGAGGGCCGGGAGCAGTACTTC.

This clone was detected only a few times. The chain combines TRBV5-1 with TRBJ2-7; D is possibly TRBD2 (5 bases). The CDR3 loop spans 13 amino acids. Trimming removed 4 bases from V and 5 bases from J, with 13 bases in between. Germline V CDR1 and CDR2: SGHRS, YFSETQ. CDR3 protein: CASSPGVDDEQYF. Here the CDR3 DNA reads TGCGCCAGCAGCCCCGGGGTTGACGACGAGCAGTACTTC. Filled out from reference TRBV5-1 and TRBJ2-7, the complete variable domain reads KAGVTQTPRYLIKTRGQQVTLSCSPISGHRSVSWYQQTPGQGLQFLFEYFSETQRNKGNFPGRFSGRQFSNSRSEMNVSTLELGDSALYLCASSPGVDDEQYFGPGTRLTVT.

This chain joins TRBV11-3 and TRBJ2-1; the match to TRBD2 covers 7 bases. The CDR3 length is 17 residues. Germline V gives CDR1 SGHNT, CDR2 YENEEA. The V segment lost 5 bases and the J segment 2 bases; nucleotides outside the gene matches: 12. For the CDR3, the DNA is TGTGCCAGCAGCAAAACCGGGACTAACCTTCCCTACAATGAGCAGTTCTTC. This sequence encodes CASSKTGTNLPYNEQFF.